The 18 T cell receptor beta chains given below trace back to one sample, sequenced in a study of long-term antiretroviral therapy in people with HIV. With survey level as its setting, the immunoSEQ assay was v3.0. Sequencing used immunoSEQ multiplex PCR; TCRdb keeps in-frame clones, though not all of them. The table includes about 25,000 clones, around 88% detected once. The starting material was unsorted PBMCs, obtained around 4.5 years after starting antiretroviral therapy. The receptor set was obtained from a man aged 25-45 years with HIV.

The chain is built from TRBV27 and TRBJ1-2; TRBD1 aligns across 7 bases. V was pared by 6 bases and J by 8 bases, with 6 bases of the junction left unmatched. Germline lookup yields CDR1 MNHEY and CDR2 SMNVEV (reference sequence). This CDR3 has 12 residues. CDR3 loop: CASSQGGGGYTF. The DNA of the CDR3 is TGTGCCAGCAGCCAGGGGGGAGGAGGCTACACCTTC.

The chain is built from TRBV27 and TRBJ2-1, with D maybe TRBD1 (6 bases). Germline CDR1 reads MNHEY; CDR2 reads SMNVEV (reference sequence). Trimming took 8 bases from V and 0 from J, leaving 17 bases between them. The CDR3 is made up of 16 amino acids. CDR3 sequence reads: CASWGPQGSSYNEQFF. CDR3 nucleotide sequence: TGTGCCAGCTGGGGGCCCCAGGGTAGCTCCTACAATGAGCAGTTCTTC.

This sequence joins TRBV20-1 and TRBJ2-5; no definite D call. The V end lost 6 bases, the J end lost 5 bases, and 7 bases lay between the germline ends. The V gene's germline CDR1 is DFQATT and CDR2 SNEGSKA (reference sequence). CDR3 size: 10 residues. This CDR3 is CSARRETQYF. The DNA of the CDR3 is TGCAGTGCAAGAAGGGAGACCCAGTACTTC.

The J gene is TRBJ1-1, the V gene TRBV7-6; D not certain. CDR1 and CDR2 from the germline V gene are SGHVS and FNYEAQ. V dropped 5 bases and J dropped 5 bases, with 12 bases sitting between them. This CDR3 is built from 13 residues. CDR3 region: CASSVDWKTEAFF. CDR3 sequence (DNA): TGTGCCAGCAGCGTCGACTGGAAGACTGAAGCTTTCTTT.

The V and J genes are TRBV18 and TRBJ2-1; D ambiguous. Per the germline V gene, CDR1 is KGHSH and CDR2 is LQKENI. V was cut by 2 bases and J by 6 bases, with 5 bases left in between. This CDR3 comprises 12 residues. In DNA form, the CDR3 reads TGTGCCAGCTCACCAGGCAGCAATGAGCAGTTCTTC. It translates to CASSPGSNEQFF.

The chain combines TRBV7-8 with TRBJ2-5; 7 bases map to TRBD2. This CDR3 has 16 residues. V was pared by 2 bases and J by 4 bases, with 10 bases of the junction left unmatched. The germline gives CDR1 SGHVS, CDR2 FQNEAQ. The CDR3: CASSLYVLGGGETQYF. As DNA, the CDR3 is TGTGCCAGCAGCTTATACGTCCTCGGCGGGGGAGAGACCCAGTACTTC.

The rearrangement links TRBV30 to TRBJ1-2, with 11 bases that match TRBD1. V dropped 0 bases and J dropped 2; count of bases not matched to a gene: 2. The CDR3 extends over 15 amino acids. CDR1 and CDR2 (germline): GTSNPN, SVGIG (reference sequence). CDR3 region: CAWSVGTGGNYGYTF. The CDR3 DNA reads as TGTGCCTGGAGTGTAGGGACAGGGGGGAACTATGGCTACACCTTC.

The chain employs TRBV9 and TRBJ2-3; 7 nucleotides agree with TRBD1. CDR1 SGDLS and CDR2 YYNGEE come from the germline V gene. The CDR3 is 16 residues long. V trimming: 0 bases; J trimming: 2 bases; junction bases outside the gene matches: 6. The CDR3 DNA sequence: TGTGCCAGCAGCGTAGCTCGGGACAGTCCCACAGATACGCAGTATTTT. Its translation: CASSVARDSPTDTQYF.

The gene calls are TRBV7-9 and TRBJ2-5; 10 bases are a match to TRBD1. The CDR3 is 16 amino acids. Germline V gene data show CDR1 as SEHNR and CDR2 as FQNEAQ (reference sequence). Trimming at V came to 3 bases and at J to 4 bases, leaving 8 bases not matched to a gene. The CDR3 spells CASSLPGQGIRETQYF. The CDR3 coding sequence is TGTGCCAGCAGCTTGCCGGGACAGGGGATACGAGAGACCCAGTACTTC.

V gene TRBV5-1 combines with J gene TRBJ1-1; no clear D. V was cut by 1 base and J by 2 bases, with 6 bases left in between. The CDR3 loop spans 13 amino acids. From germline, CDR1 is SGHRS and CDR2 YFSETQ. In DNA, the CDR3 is TGCGCCAGCAGCTTGAAAGAAAACACTGAAGCTTTCTTT. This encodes CASSLKENTEAFF. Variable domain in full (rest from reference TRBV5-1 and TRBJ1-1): KAGVTQTPRYLIKTRGQQVTLSCSPISGHRSVSWYQQTPGQGLQFLFEYFSETQRNKGNFPGRFSGRQFSNSRSEMNVSTLELGDSALYLCASSLKENTEAFFGQGTRLTVV.

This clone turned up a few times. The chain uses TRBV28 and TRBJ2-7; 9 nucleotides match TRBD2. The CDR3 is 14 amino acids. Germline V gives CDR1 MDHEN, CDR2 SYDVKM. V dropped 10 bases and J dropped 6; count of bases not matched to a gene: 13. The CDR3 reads CATLDWREGGEQYF. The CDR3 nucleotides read TGTGCCACCCTGGACTGGCGGGAGGGAGGCGAGCAGTACTTC.

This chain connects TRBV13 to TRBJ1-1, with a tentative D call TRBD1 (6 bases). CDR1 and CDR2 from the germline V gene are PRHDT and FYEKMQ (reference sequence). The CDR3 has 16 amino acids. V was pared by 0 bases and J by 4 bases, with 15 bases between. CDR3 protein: CASSLGRQGRVTEAFF. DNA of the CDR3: TGTGCCAGCAGCTTAGGTCGGCAGGGGAGGGTCACTGAAGCTTTCTTT.

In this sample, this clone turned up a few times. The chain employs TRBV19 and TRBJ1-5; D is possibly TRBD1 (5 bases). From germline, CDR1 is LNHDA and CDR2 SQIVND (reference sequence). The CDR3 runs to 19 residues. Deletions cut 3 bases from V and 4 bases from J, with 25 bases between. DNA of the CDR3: TGTGCCAGTAGTATGGGAGAAGGGGATCGGATGATAGGGAATCAGCCCCAGCATTTT. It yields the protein CASSMGEGDRMIGNQPQHF.

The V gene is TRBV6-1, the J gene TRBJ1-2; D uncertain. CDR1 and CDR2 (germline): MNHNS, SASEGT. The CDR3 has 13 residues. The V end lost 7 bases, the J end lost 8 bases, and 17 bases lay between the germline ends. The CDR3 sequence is CASKPGNGRGYTF. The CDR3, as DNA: TGTGCCAGCAAACCGGGCAACGGGAGGGGCTACACCTTC.

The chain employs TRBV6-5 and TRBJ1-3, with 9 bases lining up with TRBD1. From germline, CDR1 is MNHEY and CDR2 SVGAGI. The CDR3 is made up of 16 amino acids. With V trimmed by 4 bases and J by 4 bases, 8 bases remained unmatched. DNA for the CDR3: TGTGCCAGCAGTTTCAGGGACAGGGCCTCCGGAAACACCATATATTTT. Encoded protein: CASSFRDRASGNTIYF.

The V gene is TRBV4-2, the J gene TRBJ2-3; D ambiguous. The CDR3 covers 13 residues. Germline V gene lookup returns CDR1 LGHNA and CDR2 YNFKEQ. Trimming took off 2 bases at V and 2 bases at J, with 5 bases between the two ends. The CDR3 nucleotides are TGTGCCAGCAGCCAACGACTCACAGATACGCAGTATTTT. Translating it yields CASSQRLTDTQYF.

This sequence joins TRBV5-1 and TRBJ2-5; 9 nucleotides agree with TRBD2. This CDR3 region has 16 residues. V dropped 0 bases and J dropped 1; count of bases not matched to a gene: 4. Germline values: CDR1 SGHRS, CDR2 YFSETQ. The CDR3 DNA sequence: TGCGCCAGCAGCTTGGTTGGCGGGGGGGCCCAAGAGACCCAGTACTTC. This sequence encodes CASSLVGGGAQETQYF.

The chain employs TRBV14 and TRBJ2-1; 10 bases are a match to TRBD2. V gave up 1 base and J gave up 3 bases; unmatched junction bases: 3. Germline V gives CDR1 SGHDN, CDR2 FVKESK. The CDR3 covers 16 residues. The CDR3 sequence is CASSQVGLAFYNEQFF. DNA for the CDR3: TGTGCCAGCAGCCAAGTGGGACTAGCGTTCTACAATGAGCAGTTCTTC.